This T cell receptor (beta chain) was observed in a study of T-cell reconstitution after alpha-beta-depleted transplantation in children listed by TCRdb under 2016. Some background on the complete study: T-cell immune reconstitution after TCRalphabeta/CD19-depleted allogeneic hematopoietic cell transplantation in children was quantitatively tracked in the study by means of TCR repertoire profiling.

Only a few counts were recorded for this clonotype. Its cognate antigen has yet to be identified. No quality values exist for individual bases; no much larger clone is one base distant. Deletion took 2 bases off V and 5 bases off J, with a span of 10 bases between the germline ends. The CDR3 starts with the cysteine, ends with the phenylalanine, and has 13 residues. Of all the DNA, just the CDR3 is kept, 39 bases in frame from base 1. The germline V gene sets CDR1 to SGHRS and CDR2 to YFSETQ. Library prep was done by PCR. TCRdb names Illumina HiSeq 2500 as the instrument used. TCR library preparation used molecular barcoding, with unique molecular identifiers applied to normalize quantification of the TCRbeta repertoire. In TCRdb, the public reads were trimmed at Q25 with fastp and aligned with MiXCR, with productive beta chains retained. Rows merge per CDR3 protein into single entries with the most common DNA and genes. This sample has about 540,000 distinct CDR3 sequences in its table, and about 18% of those were observed once. The top ten constitute roughly 3.3% of the sample.

This TCR derives from a human donor who donated a stem cell graft to a child with acute lymphoblastic leukemia. The V and J segments used are TRBV5-1 and TRBJ1-1, with the D gene not confidently named. This specimen was PBMCs from the stem cell graft donor, taken from the stem cell graft. The CDR3 amino acid sequence is: CASSFTHATEAFF. The nucleotides are TGCGCCAGCAGCTTTACGCACGCGACTGAAGCTTTCTTT.